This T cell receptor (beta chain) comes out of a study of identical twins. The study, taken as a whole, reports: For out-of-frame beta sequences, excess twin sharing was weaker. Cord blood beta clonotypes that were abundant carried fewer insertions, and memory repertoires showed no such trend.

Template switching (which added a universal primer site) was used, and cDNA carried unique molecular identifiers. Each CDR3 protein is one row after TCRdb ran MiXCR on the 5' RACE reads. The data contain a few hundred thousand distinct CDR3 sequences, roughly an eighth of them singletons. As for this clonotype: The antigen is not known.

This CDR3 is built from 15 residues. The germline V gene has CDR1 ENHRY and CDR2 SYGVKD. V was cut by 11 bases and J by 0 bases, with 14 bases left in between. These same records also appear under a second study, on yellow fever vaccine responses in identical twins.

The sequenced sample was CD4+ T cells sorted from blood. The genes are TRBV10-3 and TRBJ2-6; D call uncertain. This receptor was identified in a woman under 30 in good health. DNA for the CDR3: TGTGCCTCCCGACGGACCCTCTCTGGGGCCAACGTCCTGACTTTC. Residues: CASRRTLSGANVLTF.